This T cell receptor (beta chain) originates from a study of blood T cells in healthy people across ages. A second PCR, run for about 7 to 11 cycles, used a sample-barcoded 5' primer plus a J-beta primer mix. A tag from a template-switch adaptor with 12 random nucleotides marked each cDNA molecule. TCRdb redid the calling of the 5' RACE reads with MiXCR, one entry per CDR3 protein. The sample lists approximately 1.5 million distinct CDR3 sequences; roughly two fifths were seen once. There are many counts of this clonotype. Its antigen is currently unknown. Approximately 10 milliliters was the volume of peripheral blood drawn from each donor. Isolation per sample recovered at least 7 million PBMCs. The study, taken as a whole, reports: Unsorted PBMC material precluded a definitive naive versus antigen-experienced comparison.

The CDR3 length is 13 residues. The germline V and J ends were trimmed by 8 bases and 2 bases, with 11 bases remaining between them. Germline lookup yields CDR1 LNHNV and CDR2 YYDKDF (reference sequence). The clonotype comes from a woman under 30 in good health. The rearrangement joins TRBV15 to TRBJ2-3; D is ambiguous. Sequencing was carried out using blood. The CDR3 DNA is TGTGCCACCTCAATGGAGTTCACAGATACGCAGTATTTT. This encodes CATSMEFTDTQYF.